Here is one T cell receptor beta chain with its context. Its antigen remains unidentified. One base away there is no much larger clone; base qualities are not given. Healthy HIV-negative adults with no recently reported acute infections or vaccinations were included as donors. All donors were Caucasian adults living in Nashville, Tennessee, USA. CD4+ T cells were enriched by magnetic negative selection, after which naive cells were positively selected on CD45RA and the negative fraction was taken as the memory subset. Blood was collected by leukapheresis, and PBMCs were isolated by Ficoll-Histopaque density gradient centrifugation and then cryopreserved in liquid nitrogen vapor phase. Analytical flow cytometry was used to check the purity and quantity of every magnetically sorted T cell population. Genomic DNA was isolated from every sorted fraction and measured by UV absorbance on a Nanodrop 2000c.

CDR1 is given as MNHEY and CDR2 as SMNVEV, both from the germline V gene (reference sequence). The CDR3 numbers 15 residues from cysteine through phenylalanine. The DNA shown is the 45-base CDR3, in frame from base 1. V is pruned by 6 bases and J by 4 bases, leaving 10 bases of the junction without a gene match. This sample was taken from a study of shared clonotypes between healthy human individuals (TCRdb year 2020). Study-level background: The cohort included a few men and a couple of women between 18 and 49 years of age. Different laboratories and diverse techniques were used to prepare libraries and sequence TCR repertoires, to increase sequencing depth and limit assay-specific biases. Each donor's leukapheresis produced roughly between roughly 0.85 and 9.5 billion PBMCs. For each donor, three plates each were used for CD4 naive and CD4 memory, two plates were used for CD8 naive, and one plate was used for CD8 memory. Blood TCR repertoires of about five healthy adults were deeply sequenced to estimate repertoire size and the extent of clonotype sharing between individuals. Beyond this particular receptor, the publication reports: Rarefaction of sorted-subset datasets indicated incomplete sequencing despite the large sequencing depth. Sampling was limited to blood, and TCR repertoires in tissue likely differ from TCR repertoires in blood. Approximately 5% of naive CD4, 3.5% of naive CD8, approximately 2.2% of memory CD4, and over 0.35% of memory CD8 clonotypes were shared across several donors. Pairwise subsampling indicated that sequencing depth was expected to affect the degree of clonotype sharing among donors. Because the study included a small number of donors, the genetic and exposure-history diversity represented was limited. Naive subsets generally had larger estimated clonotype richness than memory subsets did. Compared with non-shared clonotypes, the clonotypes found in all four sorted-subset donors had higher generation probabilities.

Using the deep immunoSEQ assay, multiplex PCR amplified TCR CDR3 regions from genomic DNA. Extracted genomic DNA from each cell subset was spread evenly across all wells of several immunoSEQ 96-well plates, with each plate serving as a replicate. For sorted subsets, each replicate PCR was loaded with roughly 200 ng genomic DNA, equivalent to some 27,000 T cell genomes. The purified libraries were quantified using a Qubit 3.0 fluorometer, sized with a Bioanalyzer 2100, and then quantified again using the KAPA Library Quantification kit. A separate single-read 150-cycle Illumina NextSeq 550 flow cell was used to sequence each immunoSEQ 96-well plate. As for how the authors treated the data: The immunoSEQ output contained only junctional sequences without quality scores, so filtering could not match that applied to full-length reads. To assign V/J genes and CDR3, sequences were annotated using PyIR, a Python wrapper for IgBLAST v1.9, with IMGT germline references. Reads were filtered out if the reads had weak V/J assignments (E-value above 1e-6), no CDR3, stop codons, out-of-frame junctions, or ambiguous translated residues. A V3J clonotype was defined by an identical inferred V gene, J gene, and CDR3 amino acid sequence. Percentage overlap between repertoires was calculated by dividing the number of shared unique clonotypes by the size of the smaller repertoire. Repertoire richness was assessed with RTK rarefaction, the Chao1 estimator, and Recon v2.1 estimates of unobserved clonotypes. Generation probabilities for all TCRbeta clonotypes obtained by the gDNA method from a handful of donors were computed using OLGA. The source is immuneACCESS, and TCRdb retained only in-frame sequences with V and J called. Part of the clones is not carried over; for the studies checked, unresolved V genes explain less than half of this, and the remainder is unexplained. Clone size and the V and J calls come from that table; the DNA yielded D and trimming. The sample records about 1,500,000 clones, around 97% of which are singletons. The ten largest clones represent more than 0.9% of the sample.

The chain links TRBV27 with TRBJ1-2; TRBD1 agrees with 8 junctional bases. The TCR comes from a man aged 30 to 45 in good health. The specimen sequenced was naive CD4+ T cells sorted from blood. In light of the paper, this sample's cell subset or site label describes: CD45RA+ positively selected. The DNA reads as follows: TGTGCCAGCAGCCCTAATCGACAGGGGTTCTATGGCTACACCTTC. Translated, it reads CASSPNRQGFYGYTF.